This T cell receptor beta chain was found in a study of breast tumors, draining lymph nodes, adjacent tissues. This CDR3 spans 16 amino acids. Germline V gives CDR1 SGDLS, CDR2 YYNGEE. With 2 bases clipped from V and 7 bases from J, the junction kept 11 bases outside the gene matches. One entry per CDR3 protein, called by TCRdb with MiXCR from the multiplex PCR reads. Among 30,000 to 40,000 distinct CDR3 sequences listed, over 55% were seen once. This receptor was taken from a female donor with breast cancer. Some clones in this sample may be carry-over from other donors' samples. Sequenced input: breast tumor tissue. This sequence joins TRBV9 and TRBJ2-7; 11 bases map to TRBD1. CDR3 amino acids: CASSVRSGQGAREQYF. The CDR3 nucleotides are TGTGCCAGCAGCGTCCGATCTGGACAGGGGGCGCGGGAGCAGTACTTC.